Listed here are 8 T cell receptor beta chains from one sample, sequenced in a study of T cell responses to AZD1222 COVID-19 vaccine. Libraries were prepared by immunoSEQ multiplex PCR; TCRdb keeps only in-frame clonotypes and omits some of them. The sample shows around 35,000 clones, 70% to 90% of them seen only once. Sequenced here: peripheral blood, sampled on day 0 of AZD1222 vaccination. These TCRs come from an adult in good health.

V usage is TRBV7-9 and J usage is TRBJ1-1; D is unresolved. CDR3 length: 14 amino acids. Germline V CDR1 and CDR2: SEHNR, FQNEAQ (reference sequence). Deletions cut 1 base from V and 2 bases from J, with 8 bases between. This chain's CDR3 is CASSLVDGNTEAFF. CDR3 in DNA: TGTGCCAGCAGCTTAGTAGACGGAAACACTGAAGCTTTCTTT.

The chain links TRBV24-1 to TRBJ1-2; the D gene is possibly TRBD1 (5 bases). The germline V gene encodes CDR1 KGHDR and CDR2 SFDVKD. The V gene lost 3 bases and the J gene lost 7 bases, with 17 bases spanning the gap. The CDR3 has 15 amino acids. The CDR3 protein is CATSDRSGTSFGYTF. In DNA form, the CDR3 reads TGTGCCACCAGTGATCGTTCCGGGACCAGTTTTGGCTACACCTTC.

The chain links TRBV5-4 to TRBJ2-1; 7 nucleotides match TRBD2. The germline CDR1 and CDR2 sequences are SGHNT and YYREEE (reference sequence). With 5 bases clipped from V and 8 bases from J, the junction kept 16 bases outside the gene matches. This CDR3 contains 16 residues. CDR3 DNA sequence: TGTGCCAGCAGTGGTGGGCTAGCGGAGTCCTGGGATGAGCAGTTCTTC. This sequence encodes CASSGGLAESWDEQFF. The variable domain in full, with the rest retrieved from reference TRBV5-4 and TRBJ2-1, is ETGVTQSPTHLIKTRGQQVTLRCSSQSGHNTVSWYQQALGQGPQFIFQYYREEENGRGNFPPRFSGLQFPNYSSELNVNALELDDSALYLCASSGGLAESWDEQFFGPGTRLTVL.

The CDR3 protein is CASSNLTDYNSPLHF. Here the CDR3 DNA reads TGTGCCAGCAGTAACTTGACGGACTATAATTCACCCCTCCACTTT. This chain uses TRBV6-6 with TRBJ1-6; D ambiguous. This CDR3 region has 15 residues. Germline V gene sequence: CDR1 MNHNY, CDR2 SVGAGI (reference sequence). The germline V and J ends were trimmed by 5 bases and 3 bases, with 11 bases remaining between them.

This chain connects TRBV7-2 to TRBJ1-5, with TRBD1 identical over 9 bases. The V gene end was trimmed by 5 bases and the J gene end by 5 bases; junction bases not matched to a gene: 10. The CDR3 is 16 residues long. Germline loops: CDR1 SGHTA, CDR2 FQGNSA. Written as DNA, the CDR3 is TGTGCCAGCAGCGTTGAACCGGGACAGGGCTATCAGCCCCAGCATTTT. It specifies CASSVEPGQGYQPQHF.

This sequence joins TRBV29-1 and TRBJ2-5; no definite D call. Germline V gene lookup returns CDR1 SQVTM and CDR2 ANQGSEA. V gave up 7 bases and J gave up 3 bases, with 12 bases separating them. The CDR3 sequence is 12 residues long. CDR3 in DNA: TGCAGCGCGGTCGGGTTGGAAGAGACCCAGTACTTC. This encodes CSAVGLEETQYF.

In this sample, this clone turned up a few times. The chain has TRBV6-5 and TRBJ1-2, with D perhaps matching TRBD1 (6 bases). V was clipped by 8 bases and J by 4 bases, with 17 bases between them. Germline CDR1 is MNHEY and CDR2 is SVGAGI. The CDR3 is 14 residues long. The CDR3 loop is CASSASGASYGYTF. The CDR3 nucleotides are TGTGCCAGCTCCGCCTCAGGGGCTAGCTATGGCTACACCTTC.

The chain recombines TRBV14 with TRBJ1-1, with D uncertain. Germline V gene lookup returns CDR1 SGHDN and CDR2 FVKESK. The CDR3 consists of 16 residues. Trimming shortened V by 0 bases and J by 2 bases, and 13 bases separated the two germline ends. In DNA, the CDR3 is TGTGCCAGCAGCCAAGATTGGAGCGACGTAAACACTGAAGCTTTCTTT. Translated: CASSQDWSDVNTEAFF.